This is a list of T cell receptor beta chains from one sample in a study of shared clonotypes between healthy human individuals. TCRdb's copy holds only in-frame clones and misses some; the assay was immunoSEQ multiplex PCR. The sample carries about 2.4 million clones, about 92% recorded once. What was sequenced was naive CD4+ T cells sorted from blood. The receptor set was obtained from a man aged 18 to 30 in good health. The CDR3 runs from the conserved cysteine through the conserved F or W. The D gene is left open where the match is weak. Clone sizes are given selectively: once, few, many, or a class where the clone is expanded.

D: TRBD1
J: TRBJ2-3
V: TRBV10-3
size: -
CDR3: CAISEREQGALNTQYF
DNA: TGTGCCATCAGTGAGCGGGAACAGGGGGCGCTTAATACGCAGTATTTT

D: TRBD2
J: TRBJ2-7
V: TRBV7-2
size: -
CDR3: CASSLELAGGYEQYF
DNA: TGTGCCAGCAGCTTAGAACTAGCGGGGGGATACGAGCAGTACTTC

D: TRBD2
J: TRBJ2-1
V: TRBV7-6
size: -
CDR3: CASSLETSGVNEQFF
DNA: TGTGCCAGCAGCTTAGAAACTAGCGGGGTCAATGAGCAGTTCTTC

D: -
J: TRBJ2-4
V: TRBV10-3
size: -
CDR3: CDITACTSAKNIQYF
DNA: TGTGACATTACTGCATGCACTAGTGCCAAAAACATTCAGTACTTC

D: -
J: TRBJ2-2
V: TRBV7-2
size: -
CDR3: CASSYPPGLGGELFF
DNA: TGTGCCAGCAGCTACCCCCCGGGGCTTGGCGGGGAGCTGTTTTTT

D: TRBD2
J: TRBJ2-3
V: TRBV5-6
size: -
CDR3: CASSFLAGSTDTQYF
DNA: TGTGCCAGCAGCTTCCTAGCGGGTAGCACAGATACGCAGTATTTT

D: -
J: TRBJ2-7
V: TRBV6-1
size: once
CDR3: CASSEGGYEQYF
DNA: TGTGCCAGCAGCGAGGGGGGGTACGAGCAGTACTTC

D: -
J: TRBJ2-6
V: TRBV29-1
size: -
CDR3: CSVGVGVVGANVLTF
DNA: TGCAGCGTTGGGGTGGGGGTAGTGGGGGCCAACGTCCTGACTTTC

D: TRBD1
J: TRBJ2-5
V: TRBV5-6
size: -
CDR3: CASSLRGLGETQYF
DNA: TGTGCCAGCAGCTTGAGGGGGCTCGGGGAGACCCAGTACTTC

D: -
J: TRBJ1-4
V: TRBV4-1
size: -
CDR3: CASSQGMQGGVEKLFF
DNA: TGCGCCAGCAGCCAAGGGATGCAGGGTGGCGTAGAAAAACTGTTTTTT

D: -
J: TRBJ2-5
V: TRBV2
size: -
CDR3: CASSRLEGETQYF
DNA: TGTGCCAGCAGTCGACTGGAGGGAGAGACCCAGTACTTC

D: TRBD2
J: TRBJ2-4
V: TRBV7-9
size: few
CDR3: CASSPVAGVKNIQYF
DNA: TGTGCCAGCAGCCCTGTAGCGGGCGTTAAAAACATTCAGTACTTC

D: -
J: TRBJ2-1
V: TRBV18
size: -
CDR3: CASSPRSTSEQFF
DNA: TGTGCCAGCTCACCAAGGAGCACCAGTGAGCAGTTCTTC

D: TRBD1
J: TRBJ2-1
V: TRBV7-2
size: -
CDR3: CASSTRTGEQFF
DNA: TGTGCCAGCAGCACCCGGACAGGTGAGCAGTTCTTC

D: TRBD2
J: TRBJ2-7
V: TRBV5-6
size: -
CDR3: CASSGPGLAPLEQYF
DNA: TGTGCCAGCAGCGGACCGGGACTAGCACCTCTGGAGCAGTACTTC

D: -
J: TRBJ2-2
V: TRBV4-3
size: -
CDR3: CASSQEDGTGELFF
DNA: TGCGCCAGCAGCCAAGAGGATGGTACCGGGGAGCTGTTTTTT

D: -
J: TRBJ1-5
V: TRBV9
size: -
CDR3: CASSVEGANQPQHF
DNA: TGTGCCAGCAGCGTAGAAGGGGCGAATCAGCCCCAGCATTTT

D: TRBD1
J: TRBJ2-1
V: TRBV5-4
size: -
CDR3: CASSSLGNRGDNEQFF
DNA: TGTGCCAGCAGTTCCCTTGGAAACAGGGGGGACAATGAGCAGTTCTTC

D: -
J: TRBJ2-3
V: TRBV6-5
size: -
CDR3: CASSYSLADKENTQYF
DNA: TGTGCCAGCAGTTACTCACTCGCGGATAAGGAGAATACGCAGTATTTT

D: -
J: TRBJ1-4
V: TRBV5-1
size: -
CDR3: CASSLDSTTNEKLFF
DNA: TGCGCCAGCAGCTTGGATAGTACAACTAATGAAAAACTGTTTTTT

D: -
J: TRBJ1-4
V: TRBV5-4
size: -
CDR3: CASSSGRINEKLFF
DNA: TGTGCCAGCAGCTCTGGACGGATTAATGAAAAACTGTTTTTT

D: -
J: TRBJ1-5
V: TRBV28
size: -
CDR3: CASSFGQGLNQPQHF
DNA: TGTGCCAGCAGTTTTGGGCAGGGCCTCAATCAGCCCCAGCATTTT

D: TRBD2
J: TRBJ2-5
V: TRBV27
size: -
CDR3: CASSPGLERGVETQYF
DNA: TGTGCCAGCAGTCCCGGACTAGAGCGGGGGGTCGAGACCCAGTACTTC

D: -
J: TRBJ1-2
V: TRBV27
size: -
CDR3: CASSSIGGTYGYTF
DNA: TGTGCCAGCAGTTCAATTGGGGGAACCTATGGCTACACCTTC

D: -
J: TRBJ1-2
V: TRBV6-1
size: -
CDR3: CASSATRTDSYGYTF
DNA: TGTGCCAGCAGTGCCACAAGGACGGATTCTTATGGCTACACCTTC

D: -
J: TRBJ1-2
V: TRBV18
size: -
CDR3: CASSRVGATGYTF
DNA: TGTGCCAGCTCACGAGTGGGGGCAACTGGCTACACCTTC

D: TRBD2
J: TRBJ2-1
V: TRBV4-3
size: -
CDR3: CASSQVLSGRYYNEQFF
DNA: TGCGCCAGCAGCCAAGTTTTAAGCGGGAGGTACTACAATGAGCAGTTCTTC

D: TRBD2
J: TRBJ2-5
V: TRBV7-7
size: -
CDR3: CASSSGLAGYQETQYF
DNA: TGTGCTAGCAGCTCTGGACTAGCGGGGTACCAAGAGACCCAGTACTTC

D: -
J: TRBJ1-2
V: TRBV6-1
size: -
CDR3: CASSEFADRSNYGYTF
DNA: TGTGCCAGCAGTGAATTTGCAGACAGGAGTAACTATGGCTACACCTTC

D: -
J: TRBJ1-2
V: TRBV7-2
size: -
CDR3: CASSQQGGYTF
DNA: TGTGCCAGCAGCCAACAAGGTGGCTACACCTTC

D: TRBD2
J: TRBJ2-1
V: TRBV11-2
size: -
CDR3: CASSLDHSGGVNEQFF
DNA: TGTGCCAGCAGCTTAGATCATAGCGGGGGGGTTAATGAGCAGTTCTTC

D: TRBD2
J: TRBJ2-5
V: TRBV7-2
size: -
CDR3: CASSPMWLAGQETQYF
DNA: TGTGCCAGCAGCCCCATGTGGCTAGCGGGGCAAGAGACCCAGTACTTC

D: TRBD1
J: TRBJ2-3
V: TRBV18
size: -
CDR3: CASSPRTGEGDTQYF
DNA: TGTGCCAGCTCACCACGGACAGGGGAAGGAGATACGCAGTATTTT

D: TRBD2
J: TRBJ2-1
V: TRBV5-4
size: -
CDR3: CASSTGLAVLNEQFF
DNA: TGTGCCAGCAGCACGGGACTAGCGGTTTTAAATGAGCAGTTCTTC

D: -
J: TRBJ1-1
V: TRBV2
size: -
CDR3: CASRLGTEAFF
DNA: TGTGCCAGCAGATTGGGGACTGAAGCTTTCTTT

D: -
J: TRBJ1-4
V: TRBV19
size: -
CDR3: CASSIAGQLTNEKLFF
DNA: TGTGCCAGTAGTATAGCGGGCCAACTGACTAATGAAAAACTGTTTTTT

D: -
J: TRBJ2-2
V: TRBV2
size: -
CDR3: CASSAHTSNTGELFF
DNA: TGTGCCAGCAGTGCCCATACCTCGAACACCGGGGAGCTGTTTTTT

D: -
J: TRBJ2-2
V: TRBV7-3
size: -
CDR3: CASSLGRASTGELFF
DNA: TGTGCCAGCAGCTTAGGTCGGGCAAGCACCGGGGAGCTGTTTTTT

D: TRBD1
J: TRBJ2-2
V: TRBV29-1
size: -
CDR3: CSVDSDRGPNTGELFF
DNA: TGCAGCGTTGACTCGGACAGGGGTCCGAACACCGGGGAGCTGTTTTTT

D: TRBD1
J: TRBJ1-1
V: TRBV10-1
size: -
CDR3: CASRRFGQGDMNTEAFF
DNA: TGCGCCAGCAGGAGATTCGGACAGGGGGACATGAACACTGAAGCTTTCTTT

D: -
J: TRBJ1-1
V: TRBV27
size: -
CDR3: CASSPYGQRNTEAFF
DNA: TGTGCCAGCAGTCCATATGGACAGCGGAACACTGAAGCTTTCTTT

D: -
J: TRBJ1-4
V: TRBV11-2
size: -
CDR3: CASSLGWQTMREKLFF
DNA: TGTGCCAGCAGCTTAGGCTGGCAGACGATGCGGGAAAAACTGTTTTTT

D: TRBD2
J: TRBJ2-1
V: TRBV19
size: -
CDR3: CASSRGGSGLAGDNEQFF
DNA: TGTGCCAGTAGTAGGGGAGGGAGCGGACTAGCGGGGGACAATGAGCAGTTCTTC